This T cell receptor beta chain was sequenced in a study of control samples from healthy donors and cancer patients. Assay: immunoSEQ multiplex PCR; the TCRdb copy retains only in-frame clones and omits some. The sample lists around 75,000 clones, 75% to 90% occurring once. V was clipped by 4 bases and J by 3 bases, with 13 bases between them. Germline CDR1 SGHAT, CDR2 FQNNGV. This CDR3 contains 15 residues. The V gene is TRBV11-2, the J gene TRBJ1-5; D uncertain. The sequence derives from a man aged 50-59 years in good health. Sequenced: blood. The CDR3 sequence: CASSWEYGPNQPQHF. The CDR3 bases are TGTGCCAGCAGCTGGGAGTATGGCCCCAATCAGCCCCAGCATTTT.